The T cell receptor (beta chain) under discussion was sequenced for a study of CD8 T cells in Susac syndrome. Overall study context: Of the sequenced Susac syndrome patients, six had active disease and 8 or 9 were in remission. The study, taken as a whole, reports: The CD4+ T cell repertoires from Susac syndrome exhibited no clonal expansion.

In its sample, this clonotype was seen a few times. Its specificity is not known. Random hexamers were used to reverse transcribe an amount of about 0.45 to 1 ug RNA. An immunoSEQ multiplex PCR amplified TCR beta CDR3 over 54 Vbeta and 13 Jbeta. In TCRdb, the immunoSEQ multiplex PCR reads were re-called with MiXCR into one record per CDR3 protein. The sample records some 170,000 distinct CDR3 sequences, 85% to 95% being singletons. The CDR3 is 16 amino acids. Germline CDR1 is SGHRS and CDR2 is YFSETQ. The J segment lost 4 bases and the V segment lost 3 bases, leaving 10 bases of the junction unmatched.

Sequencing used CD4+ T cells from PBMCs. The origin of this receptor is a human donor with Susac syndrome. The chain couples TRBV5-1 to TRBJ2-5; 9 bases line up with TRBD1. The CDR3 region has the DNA TGCGCCAGCAGCTCCGGGACAGGGAATAGCGGAGAGACCCAGTACTTC. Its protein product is CASSSGTGNSGETQYF.